The entry below gives a single TCR beta chain sequence along with its context. This record comes from a study of shared T cell receptors in the human thymus. V lost 0 bases to trimming and J lost 4 bases, with 20 bases between them. The germline V gene encodes CDR1 SGHRS and CDR2 YFSETQ. This CDR3 comprises 18 residues. Sequenced by immunoSEQ multiplex PCR; TCRdb stores in-frame clones only, minus some. The sample gives about 660,000 clones, roughly 90% of which show up once; around 0.01% is in the top ten. A further study also used this sample, focusing on human thymus T cells. That work states: Thymus specimens were resections from corrective heart surgery. Thymic repertoires of unrelated individuals were reported in related research to overlap highly.

This TCR came from a boy under two years old with a congenital heart defect. V is TRBV5-1 and J is TRBJ2-1; D call uncertain. Sequencing used thymocytes. CDR3 sequence: CASSLAPCGFPEYNEQFF. CDR3 in DNA: TGCGCCAGCAGCTTGGCCCCCTGTGGTTTCCCAGAATACAATGAGCAGTTCTTC.